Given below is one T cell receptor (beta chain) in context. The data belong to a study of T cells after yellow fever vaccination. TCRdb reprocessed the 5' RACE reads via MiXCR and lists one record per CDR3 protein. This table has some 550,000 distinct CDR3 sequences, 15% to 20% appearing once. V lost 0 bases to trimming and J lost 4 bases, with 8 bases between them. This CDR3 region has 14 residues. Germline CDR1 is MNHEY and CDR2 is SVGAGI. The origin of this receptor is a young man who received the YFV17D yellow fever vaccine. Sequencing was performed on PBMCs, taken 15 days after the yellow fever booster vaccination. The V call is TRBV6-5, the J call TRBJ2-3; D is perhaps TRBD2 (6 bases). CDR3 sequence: CASSYSTGADTQYF. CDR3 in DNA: TGTGCCAGCAGTTACTCGACGGGGGCAGATACGCAGTATTTT.